One and the same sample provided the 16 T cell receptor beta chains below, sequenced in a study of healthy donors' naive CD4 and CD8 T cells. A linear amplification protocol produced the TCR libraries from 500 ng of total RNA. TCRdb re-derived calls from the reads in MiXCR, one entry per CDR3 protein. The table has approximately 180,000 distinct CDR3 sequences, nearly 75% seen once. Sequencing was carried out using naive CD4+ and CD8+ T cells sorted from blood, pooled from several donors. The receptors stem from a pool of human donors in good health; the sample pools cells from several healthy donors.

The chain has TRBV7-8 and TRBJ1-2; no clear D. There are 13 residues in the CDR3. CDR1 SGHVS and CDR2 FQNEAQ come from the germline V gene. Trimming cost V 5 bases and J 8 bases, with 15 bases left between them. This CDR3 reads CASSTPGGQGYTF. The DNA for the CDR3 is TGTGCCAGCAGCACCCCAGGTGGGCAAGGCTACACCTTC.

The genes are TRBV6-5 and TRBJ1-1, with D maybe TRBD1 (5 bases). Trimming took 6 bases from V and 4 from J, leaving 15 bases between them. The CDR3 length is 14 residues. Germline V gene sequence: CDR1 MNHEY, CDR2 SVGAGI. As DNA, the CDR3 is TGTGCCAGCAGAGTCGGGACCGATGGCACTGAAGCTTTCTTT. Translated: CASRVGTDGTEAFF.

The J gene is TRBJ1-3, the V gene TRBV29-1; TRBD1 matches 8 bases. The germline CDR1 and CDR2 sequences are SQVTM and ANQGSEA. Unmatched junction bases numbered 4, after V lost 3 bases and J lost 0 bases. The CDR3 length is 15 residues. Written as DNA, the CDR3 is TGCAGCGTTGAGGACAGGGATCACTCTGGAAACACCATATATTTT. Its protein product is CSVEDRDHSGNTIYF. Together with reference TRBV29-1 and TRBJ1-3, the CDR3 gives the full variable domain: SAVISQKPSRDICQRGTSLTIQCQVDSQVTMMFWYRQQPGQSLTLIATANQGSEATYESGFVIDKFPISRPNLTFSTLTVSNMSPEDSSIYLCSVEDRDHSGNTIYFGEGSWLTVV.

The genes are TRBV6-1 and TRBJ2-7; 8 bases line up with TRBD1. Germline loops: CDR1 MNHNS, CDR2 SASEGT. The CDR3 runs 15 residues. V lost 7 bases to trimming and J lost 6 bases; unmatched junction nucleotides: 14. CDR3 sequence reads: CASTILVDRGGEQYF. CDR3 nucleotide sequence: TGTGCCAGCACTATCCTCGTCGACAGGGGTGGCGAGCAGTACTTC.

This chain connects TRBV29-1 to TRBJ2-7; D may be TRBD1 (5 bases). The CDR3 has 14 residues. V gave up 5 bases and J gave up 4 bases, with 18 bases separating them. Germline CDR1 is SQVTM and CDR2 is ANQGSEA. Here the CDR3 DNA reads TGCAGCGTTCTCCCAGGGCCCAAGGGATACGAGCAGTACTTC. Its protein product is CSVLPGPKGYEQYF.

This clonotype appeared once. The J gene is TRBJ1-2, the V gene TRBV10-3; D possibly corresponds to TRBD1 (5 bases). Looked up from germline, CDR1 is ENHRY and CDR2 is SYGVKD. The CDR3 is 12 residues long. The germline V and J ends were trimmed by 11 bases and 2 bases, with 12 bases remaining between them. The CDR3 nucleotides read TGTGCCGTAGGGACGATAAACTATGGCTACACCTTC. This codes for CAVGTINYGYTF.

V gene TRBV19 combines with J gene TRBJ1-2; D not certain. This CDR3 has 11 residues. V was pared by 8 bases and J by 6 bases, with 10 bases between. CDR1 and CDR2 (germline): LNHDA, SQIVND (reference sequence). The CDR3 reads CASGWRDGYTF. CDR3 DNA: TGTGCCAGTGGCTGGCGGGATGGCTACACCTTC.

The chain employs TRBV4-3 and TRBJ1-5; D is uncertain. The V gene lost 1 base and the J gene lost 9 bases, with 13 bases spanning the gap. The CDR3 consists of 14 residues. The germline V gene encodes CDR1 LGHNA and CDR2 YSLEER. CDR3: CASSQAATGWPQHF. CDR3 nucleotide sequence: TGCGCCAGCAGCCAAGCAGCGACGGGGTGGCCCCAGCATTTT.

The V gene is TRBV27, the J gene TRBJ2-7; 8 bases are shared with TRBD1. The CDR3 runs 15 residues. V was clipped by 2 bases and J by 1 base; unmatched bases: 4. CDR1 MNHEY and CDR2 SMNVEV come from the germline V gene (reference sequence). The CDR3 DNA follows: TGTGCCAGCAGTTTAGGACAGGGATGGTCCTACGAGCAGTACTTC. Its protein product is CASSLGQGWSYEQYF.

The chain couples TRBV29-1 to TRBJ2-5, with TRBD2 matching over 8 bases. CDR3 length: 14 amino acids. In germline, CDR1 is SQVTM, CDR2 ANQGSEA. V shed 4 bases and J 4 bases; nucleotides not matched to a gene: 8. The CDR3 DNA reads TGCAGCGTTGCCCAGCGGGGGCGCCGAGAGACCCAGTACTTC. Its translation: CSVAQRGRRETQYF.

This clonotype was picked up a small number of times. The chain carries TRBV29-1 and TRBJ1-2; D unclear. The V end lost 4 bases, the J end lost 3 bases, and 12 bases lay between the germline ends. Germline V gene data show CDR1 as SQVTM and CDR2 as ANQGSEA. This CDR3 contains 13 residues. Here the CDR3 reads CSVGGGGDYGYTF. The DNA of the CDR3 is TGCAGCGTTGGCGGAGGCGGCGACTATGGCTACACCTTC.

The chain couples TRBV29-1 to TRBJ2-7; 10 bases line up with TRBD1. Germline V gene data show CDR1 as SQVTM and CDR2 as ANQGSEA. The CDR3 runs 12 residues. V was pared by 7 bases and J by 5 bases, with 5 bases of the junction left unmatched. The CDR3 sequence: CSAWTGGDEQYF. CDR3 coding DNA: TGCAGCGCCTGGACAGGGGGAGACGAGCAGTACTTC.

This chain uses TRBV29-1 with TRBJ2-7; the D gene could be TRBD1 or TRBD2 (5 bases each). V was cut by 3 bases and J by 5 bases, with 14 bases left in between. The CDR3 is 13 amino acids. Germline CDR1 is SQVTM and CDR2 is ANQGSEA. The CDR3 sequence: CSVDEAGTHEQYF. In DNA form, the CDR3 reads TGCAGCGTTGATGAGGCAGGGACCCACGAGCAGTACTTC.

This clonotype was counted only a few times. V usage is TRBV12-3 or TRBV12-4 and J usage is TRBJ2-1; no clear D. V was trimmed by 3 bases and J by 7 bases, leaving 7 bases between them. This CDR3 region has 12 residues. The CDR3 sequence: CASSFEGNEQFF. The CDR3 DNA sequence: TGTGCCAGCAGTTTTGAAGGGAATGAGCAGTTCTTC.

This clonotype has a handful of counts. The chain couples TRBV27 to TRBJ2-5; possible D gene TRBD2, 6 bases. Germline V gives CDR1 MNHEY, CDR2 SMNVEV (reference sequence). The length of the CDR3 is 16 residues. Trimming pared 0 bases from V and 1 base from J, leaving 12 bases between. CDR3 nucleotide sequence: TGTGCCAGCAGTTTATCCTCCCCGGGACTCCAAGAGACCCAGTACTTC. This sequence encodes CASSLSSPGLQETQYF.

This clonotype was counted once. The chain is built from TRBV27 and TRBJ2-1; TRBD1 agrees at 10 bases. This CDR3 has 15 amino acids. V was pared by 1 base and J by 5 bases, with 2 bases of the junction left unmatched. The V gene's germline CDR1 is MNHEY and CDR2 SMNVEV (reference sequence). This CDR3 reads CASSLLGQGNNEQFF. CDR3 nucleotides: TGTGCCAGCAGTTTATTGGGACAGGGGAACAATGAGCAGTTCTTC.